This TCR beta chain derives from a study of T cell responses to AZD1222 COVID-19 vaccine. Study background: Doses given second, at about 4 or about 12 weeks, were pooled.

Measured with immunoSEQ multiplex PCR; TCRdb has only the in-frame clones, and not every one. Altogether over 120,000 clones are present, roughly 92% being singletons, with the ten largest covering around 1.5%. Notes on this clone: Its antigen is not identified.

Study outcomes and limitations: As reported, nearly half of all spike-specific TCRs target variant regions that are unmutated.

Germline-derived CDR1 and CDR2 are SGHTA and FQGNSA. This CDR3 has 14 amino acids. V was shortened by 2 bases and J by 1 base, with 8 bases between the two germline ends. This chain uses TRBV7-2 with TRBJ1-2; perhaps TRBD1 as D (6 bases). The sequences come from peripheral blood, collected on day 0 of AZD1222 vaccination. The source of this sequence is an adult in good health. CDR3 amino acids: CASSLNRVNYGYTF. DNA for the CDR3: TGTGCCAGCAGCTTAAACAGGGTTAACTATGGCTACACCTTC.